This T cell receptor (beta chain) came from a study of T-cell reconstitution after alpha-beta-depleted transplantation in children. Germline CDR1 and CDR2: SEHNR and FQNEAQ (reference sequence). The CDR3 consists of 14 residues. Trimming shortened V by 1 base and J by 5 bases, and 9 bases separated the two germline ends. Notes on this clonotype: Its antigen is unidentified.

Study-level findings and limits: Alpha-beta T cells present about two months after transplant were reported to originate from several hundred expanded graft clones. TCRbeta diversity was high at day 60 in some patients (a result of surviving recipient T cells and thymic progenitors). T-cell numbers and diversity one year post-transplant derived largely from freshly generated T cells.

As it was prepared, the TCRbeta library received unique molecular identifiers. TCRdb re-called the PCR reads through MiXCR, storing one row per CDR3 protein. Of around 700,000 distinct CDR3 sequences detected, approximately 14% appear once; the ten largest clones hold 0.79%. The clonotype originates from a girl aged 2 to 10 with congenital amegakaryocytic thrombocytopenia, due to receive a stem cell transplant. The chain employs TRBV7-9 and TRBJ1-5; no clear D. This specimen was PBMCs, taken before TCRalphabeta/CD19-depleted stem cell transplant. CDR3 in amino acids: CASSLGEGYQPQHF. DNA for the CDR3: TGTGCCAGCAGCTTAGGGGAGGGCTATCAGCCCCAGCATTTT.